These 6 T cell receptor beta chains came from one sample sequenced in a study of T cells in Graves' hyperthyroidism and ophthalmopathy (dated by TCRdb to between 2017 and 2020). Receptor amplification or capture employed multiplex PCR. The sequencing machine was an Illumina HiSeq 2000. TCR beta CDR3 regions were amplified from RNA transcripts. The first round of RT-PCR for the TCR CDR3 was performed with the HTBI primer set and the Qiagen OneStep RT-PCR kit. Clones were called with MiXCR by TCRdb after fastp trimmed the public reads at Q25, and only in-frame beta chains were retained. Each CDR3 protein appears once, grouped with its most common genes and DNA. This sample has roughly 530,000 distinct CDR3 sequences in its table, and roughly a sixth of those were observed once. The top ten clonotypes cover roughly a sixth of the sample. Material for sequencing was blood. The receptors were gathered from a young woman with Graves' ophthalmopathy.

In regard to this clonotype: A much bigger clone sits one base away, suggesting this may be a read error. The chain carries TRBV7-9 and TRBJ2-7; TRBD1 might be the D (7 bases). TRBJ2-1 matches the DNA end more closely, so the J call is doubtful. Germline CDR1 reads SEHNR; CDR2 reads FQNEAQ (reference sequence). The CDR3 length is 14 residues. This CDR3 reads CASSYAGQYYEQFF. DNA of the CDR3: TGTGCCAGCAGCTACGCGGGACAGTACTACGAGCAGTTCTTC.

The chain is built from TRBV7-3 and TRBJ2-3; 10 bases fit TRBD1. The CDR3 loop spans 15 amino acids. V was clipped by 5 bases and J by 6 bases; unmatched bases: 8. CDR1 and CDR2 from the germline V gene are SGHTA and FQGTGA. In nucleotides, the CDR3 is TGTGCCAGCAGCGCCGGGACAGGGGATGCTGATACGCAGTATTTT. It encodes CASSAGTGDADTQYF. Full variable domain (remainder filled in from reference TRBV7-3 and TRBJ2-3): GAGVSQTPSNKVTEKGKYVELRCDPISGHTALYWYRQSLGQGPEFLIYFQGTGAADDSGLPNDRFFAVRPEGSVSTLKIQRTERGDSAVYLCASSAGTGDADTQYFGPGTRLTVL.

Many counts were recorded for this clonotype. The chain couples TRBV6-1 to TRBJ1-4, with D uncertain. Per germline, CDR1 MNHNS and CDR2 SASEGT. The CDR3 is 15 amino acids. Trimming shortened V by 5 bases and J by 2 bases, and 12 bases separated the two germline ends. Here the CDR3 reads CASSPGLLTNEKLFF. The CDR3 bases are TGTGCCAGCAGTCCAGGTCTGCTCACTAATGAAAAACTGTTTTTT.

This clonotype was found a few times. The chain joins TRBV25-1 to TRBJ2-3; 10 bases match TRBD2. CDR3 length: 15 residues. With 2 bases clipped from V and 7 bases from J, the junction kept 6 bases outside the gene matches. Per germline, CDR1 MGHDK and CDR2 SYGVNS. This CDR3 reads CASSETSSGRNTQYF. CDR3 nucleotide sequence: TGTGCCAGCAGTGAAACGTCTAGCGGGAGAAATACGCAGTATTTT. Combining the CDR3 with reference TRBV25-1 and TRBJ2-3 gives the whole variable domain EADIYQTPRYLVIGTGKKITLECSQTMGHDKMYWYQQDPGMELHLIHYSYGVNSTEKGDLSSESTVSRIRTEHFPLTLESARPSHTSQYLCASSETSSGRNTQYFGPGTRLTVL.

This clonotype was picked up many times. The J gene is TRBJ1-1, the V gene TRBV20-1; D uncertain. Germline CDR1 reads DFQATT; CDR2 reads SNEGSKA (reference sequence). V lost 0 bases and J lost 3, with 5 bases in between. The CDR3 extends over 12 amino acids. The CDR3 nucleotides read TGCAGTGCTAGAGAACGGTACACTGAAGCTTTCTTT. Translation gives CSARERYTEAFF.

This clonotype was picked up a small number of times. The V gene is TRBV6-2 or TRBV6-3, the J gene TRBJ2-7; 16 nucleotides align to TRBD2. CDR3 length: 16 amino acids. Germline assignment: CDR1 MNHEY and CDR2 SVGEGT. The trim removed 2 bases at V and 9 bases at J, leaving 7 bases unmatched. The chain's CDR3 is CASSYPGLAGGPMQYF. The CDR3 DNA reads TGTGCCAGCAGTTACCCGGGACTAGCGGGGGGGCCGATGCAGTACTTC.